This is a list of T cell receptor beta chains from one sample in a study of T-cell memory formation after mild COVID-19. TCRdb fed the 5' RACE reads into MiXCR, producing one record per CDR3 protein. Among about 560,000 distinct CDR3 sequences listed, around a sixth were seen once. The sequencing sample was made of PBMCs or a T cell subset sorted from them (not recorded which). All receptors derive from an adult woman who had mild COVID-19 (a few samples of this study predate the infection). Cell type and time point are not known. Both conserved end residues are part of each CDR3. Fields, in order: CDR3 protein, CDR3 DNA, J gene, D gene, V gene, clone size. A D gene is named only where the DNA matches it firmly. The size of a clone is reported for some rows only, either as once, few or many, or as a class for expanded clones.

CDR3aa: CASSQVVAGETQYF; CDR3nt: TGTGCCAGCAGCCAAGTGGTAGCGGGAGAGACCCAGTACTTC; j_gene: TRBJ2-5; d_gene: TRBD2; v_gene: TRBV4-2; abundance: .
CDR3aa: CASSLGSLTGELFF; CDR3nt: TGTGCCAGCAGCTTAGGGTCCCTCACCGGGGAGCTGTTTTTT; j_gene: TRBJ2-2; d_gene: .; v_gene: TRBV7-3; abundance: .
CDR3aa: CATSRYRDTEAFF; CDR3nt: TGTGCCACCAGCAGATACAGGGACACTGAAGCTTTCTTT; j_gene: TRBJ1-1; d_gene: .; v_gene: TRBV15; abundance: .
CDR3aa: CASRRTVAVSETQYF; CDR3nt: TGTGCCAGCAGAAGGACAGTTGCGGTGTCAGAGACCCAGTACTTC; j_gene: TRBJ2-5; d_gene: .; v_gene: TRBV27; abundance: few
CDR3aa: CASSPRTFGTQYF; CDR3nt: TGTGCCAGCAGCCCCAGGACTTTCGGGACCCAGTACTTC; j_gene: TRBJ2-5; d_gene: .; v_gene: TRBV7-2; abundance: few
CDR3aa: CASSVAGGPEGTGELFF; CDR3nt: TGTGCCAGCAGCGTAGCAGGTGGCCCGGAGGGAACCGGGGAGCTGTTTTTT; j_gene: TRBJ2-2; d_gene: .; v_gene: TRBV9; abundance: few
CDR3aa: CASSATPGQGINIQYF; CDR3nt: TGTGCCAGCAGCGCGACTCCGGGACAGGGGATAAACATTCAGTACTTC; j_gene: TRBJ2-4; d_gene: TRBD1; v_gene: TRBV7-9; abundance: few
CDR3aa: CSYSGYTF; CDR3nt: TGCAGCTATAGTGGCTACACCTTC; j_gene: TRBJ1-2; d_gene: .; v_gene: TRBV20-1; abundance: few
CDR3aa: CAISEPRGDYEQYF; CDR3nt: TGTGCCATCAGTGAACCGCGGGGAGACTACGAGCAGTACTTC; j_gene: TRBJ2-7; d_gene: .; v_gene: TRBV10-3; abundance: few
CDR3aa: CASEWGGGPSTDTQYF; CDR3nt: TGTGCCAGCGAATGGGGCGGGGGCCCTAGCACAGATACGCAGTATTTT; j_gene: TRBJ2-3; d_gene: .; v_gene: TRBV7-2; abundance: .